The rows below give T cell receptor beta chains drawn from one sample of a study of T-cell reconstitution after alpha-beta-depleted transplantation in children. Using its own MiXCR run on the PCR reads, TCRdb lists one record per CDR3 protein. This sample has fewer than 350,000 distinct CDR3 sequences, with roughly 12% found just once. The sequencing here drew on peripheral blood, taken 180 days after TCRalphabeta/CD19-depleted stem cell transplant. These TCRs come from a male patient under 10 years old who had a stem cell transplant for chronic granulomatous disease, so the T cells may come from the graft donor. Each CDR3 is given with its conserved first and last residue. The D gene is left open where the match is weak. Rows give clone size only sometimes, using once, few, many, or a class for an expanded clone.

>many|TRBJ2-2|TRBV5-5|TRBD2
TGTGCCAGCAGCTTGTTGGGAGGGGACACCGGGGAGCTGTTTTTT
CASSLLGGDTGELFF
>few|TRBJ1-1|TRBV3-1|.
TGTGCCAGCAGTTCGGTGAACACTGAAGCTTTCTTT
CASSSVNTEAFF
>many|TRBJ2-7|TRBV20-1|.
TGCAGTGCCCTTGTACTGTACGAGCAGTACTTC
CSALVLYEQYF
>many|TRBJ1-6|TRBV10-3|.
TGTGCCATCAGTGAAGGGGTACCCAATTCACCCCTCCACTTT
CAISEGVPNSPLHF
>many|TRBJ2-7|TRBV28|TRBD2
TGTGCCAGCAGTTTGCGACTAGCAGGCTACGAGCAGTACTTC
CASSLRLAGYEQYF
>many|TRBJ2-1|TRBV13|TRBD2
TGTGCCAGCAGCTCGAATAGCGGGGGGAAAGATGAGCAGTTCTTC
CASSSNSGGKDEQFF
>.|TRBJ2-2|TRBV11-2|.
TGTGCCAGCACCCCCCAGAGGACGAACACCGGGGAGCTGTTTTTT
CASTPQRTNTGELFF
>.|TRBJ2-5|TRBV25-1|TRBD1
TGTGCCAGCAGTGGGGACAGTCGCCAAGAGACCCAGTACTTC
CASSGDSRQETQYF
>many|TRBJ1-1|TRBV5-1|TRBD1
TGCGCCAGCAGCTTGATAAGGACAGGGATAGAGACTGAAGCTTTCTTT
CASSLIRTGIETEAFF
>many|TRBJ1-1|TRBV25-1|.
TGTGCCAGCAGTGAATATACTAACACTGAAGCTTTCTTT
CASSEYTNTEAFF
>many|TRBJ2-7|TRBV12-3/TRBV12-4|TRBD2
TGTGCCAGCAGCCCCCCTCGCGGGAGCGGCACCTACGAGCAGTACTTC
CASSPPRGSGTYEQYF
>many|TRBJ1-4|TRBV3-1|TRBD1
TGTGCCAGCAGCCAAGGGGACAGGGTTAATGAAAAACTGTTTTTT
CASSQGDRVNEKLFF
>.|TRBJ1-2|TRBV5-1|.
TGCGCCAGCAGCCCAACCTCGGGGGTAGGTTTTGGCTACACCTTC
CASSPTSGVGFGYTF
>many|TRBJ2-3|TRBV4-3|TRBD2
TGCGCCAGCAGCCAAGACGGGGCGGGAGACACAGATACGCAGTATTTT
CASSQDGAGDTDTQYF
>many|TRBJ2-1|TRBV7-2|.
TGTGCCAGCAGTCGTCGTTATGAGCAGTTCTTC
CASSRRYEQFF
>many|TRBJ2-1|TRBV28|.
TGTGCCAGCAGTCCTACGGGACTCCTAAAATTCTACAATGAGCAGTTCTTC
CASSPTGLLKFYNEQFF
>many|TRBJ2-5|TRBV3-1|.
TGTGCCAGCAGCCAAGATAGAGGGATCGGGTGGACCCAGTACTTC
CASSQDRGIGWTQYF
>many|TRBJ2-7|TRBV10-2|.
TGCGCCAGCAGTCGCGGGGACCGCTACGAGCAGTACTTC
CASSRGDRYEQYF
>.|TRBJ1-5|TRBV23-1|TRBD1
TGCGCCAGCAGTCCCGCGGGACAGTCGGATCAGCCCCAGCATTTT
CASSPAGQSDQPQHF
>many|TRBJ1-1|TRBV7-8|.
TGTGCCAGCAGCTTCAGAGACAGTAACACTGAAGCTTTCTTT
CASSFRDSNTEAFF
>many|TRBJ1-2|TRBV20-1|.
TGCAGTGCTTACATCGGTGTCTATGGCTACACCTTC
CSAYIGVYGYTF
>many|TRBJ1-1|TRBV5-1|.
TGCGCCAGCAGCCTAGGGGAATACACTGAAGCTTTCTTT
CASSLGEYTEAFF
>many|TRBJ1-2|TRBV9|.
TGTGCCAGCAGCAGGGGGGCATCGGATGGCTACACCTTC
CASSRGASDGYTF
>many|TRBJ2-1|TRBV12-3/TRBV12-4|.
TGTGCCAGCGACACTAGGGCCGAGGGTTACAATGAGCAGTTCTTC
CASDTRAEGYNEQFF
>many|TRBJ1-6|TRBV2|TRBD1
TGTGCCAGCGTATTGAGCAGAGGGGGCAATTCACCCCTCCACTTT
CASVLSRGGNSPLHF
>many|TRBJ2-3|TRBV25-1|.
TGTGCCAGCATCGGTTGGGGAGTCCCCACAGATACGCAGTATTTT
CASIGWGVPTDTQYF
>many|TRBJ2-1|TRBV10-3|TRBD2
TGTGCCATCAGTGAGCCCCTAGGACTAGCGGGGTTTAATGAGCAGTTCTTC
CAISEPLGLAGFNEQFF
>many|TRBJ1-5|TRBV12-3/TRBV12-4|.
TGTGCCAGCAGTTACGCAAGTTATCAGCCCCAGCATTTT
CASSYASYQPQHF
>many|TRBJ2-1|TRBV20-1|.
TGCAGTGCTAGAGATCTGCGACTCCCTGAGAATGAGCAGTTCTTC
CSARDLRLPENEQFF
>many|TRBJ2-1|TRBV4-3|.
TGCGCCAGCAGCCAAGAGGTCCAATACAATGAGCAGTTCTTC
CASSQEVQYNEQFF
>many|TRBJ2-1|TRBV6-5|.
TGTGCCAGCAGTTCGTGGACTTCCAATGAGCAGTTCTTC
CASSSWTSNEQFF
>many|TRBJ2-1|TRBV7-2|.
TGTGCCAGCAGCTTACAGGTGCCACAGCTAAATTACAATGAGCAGTTCTTC
CASSLQVPQLNYNEQFF
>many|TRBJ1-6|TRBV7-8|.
TGTGCCAGCAGCTTAGCGACCGTTACGAATTCACCCCTCCACTTT
CASSLATVTNSPLHF
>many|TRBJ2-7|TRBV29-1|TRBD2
TGCAGCGCCTATGGGGGGGTCAAACACGAGCAGTACTTC
CSAYGGVKHEQYF
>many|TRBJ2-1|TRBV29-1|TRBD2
TGCAGCGTTGACAGGCTAGCGGTATACAATGAGCAGTTCTTC
CSVDRLAVYNEQFF
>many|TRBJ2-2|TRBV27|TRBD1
TGTGCCAGCAGTTTCTGGACAGGGGACCCCGGGGAGCTGTTTTTT
CASSFWTGDPGELFF
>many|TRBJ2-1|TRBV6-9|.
TGTGCCAGATTCCCAGGTCAAAGATATGAGCAGTTCTTC
CARFPGQRYEQFF
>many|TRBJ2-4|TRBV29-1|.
TGCAGCGTCCTGCAGGGGACACTAGCCAAAAACATTCAGTACTTC
CSVLQGTLAKNIQYF
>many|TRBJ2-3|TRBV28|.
TGTGCCAGCAGTTTCTGGGGGGGCCCGAACGATACGCAGTATTTT
CASSFWGGPNDTQYF
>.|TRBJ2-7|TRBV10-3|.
TGTGCCATCAGTGAGTTACCTTACGAGCAGTACTTC
CAISELPYEQYF
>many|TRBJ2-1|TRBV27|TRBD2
TGTGCCAGCAGCTTTAGCGGGAGCTCCTACAATGAGCAGTTCTTC
CASSFSGSSYNEQFF
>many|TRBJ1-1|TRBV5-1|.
TGCGCCAGCAGCTTGATGGGGCGGGACACTGAAGCTTTCTTT
CASSLMGRDTEAFF